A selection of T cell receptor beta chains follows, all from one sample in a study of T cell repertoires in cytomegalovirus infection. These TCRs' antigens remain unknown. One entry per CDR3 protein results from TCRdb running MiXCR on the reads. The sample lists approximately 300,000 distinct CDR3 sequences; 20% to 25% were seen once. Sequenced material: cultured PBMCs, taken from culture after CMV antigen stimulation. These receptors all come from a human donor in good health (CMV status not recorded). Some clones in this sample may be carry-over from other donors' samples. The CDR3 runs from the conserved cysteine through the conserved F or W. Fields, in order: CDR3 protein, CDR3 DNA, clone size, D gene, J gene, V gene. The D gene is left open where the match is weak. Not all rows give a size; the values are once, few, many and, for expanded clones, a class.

CDR3: CASSPGGDTAYEQYF
DNA: TGTGCCAGCAGCCCGGGAGGGGACACCGCCTACGAGCAGTACTTC
size: few
D: TRBD2
J: TRBJ2-7
V: TRBV5-6

CDR3: CASAVAGVRDGELFF
DNA: TGTGCCAGTGCGGTAGCGGGAGTAAGGGACGGGGAGCTGTTTTTT
size: NA
D: TRBD2
J: TRBJ2-2
V: TRBV19

CDR3: CASSQEWRTSAYNEQFF
DNA: TGCGCCAGCAGCCAAGAGTGGAGGACTAGCGCATACAATGAGCAGTTCTTC
size: NA
D: TRBD2
J: TRBJ2-1
V: TRBV4-1

CDR3: CSASTGTGYGYTF
DNA: TGCAGTGCTTCAACCGGGACAGGCTATGGCTACACCTTC
size: few
D: TRBD1
J: TRBJ1-2
V: TRBV20-1

CDR3: CASTVGTSGRNEQFF
DNA: TGTGCCAGCACTGTTGGGACTAGCGGGAGGAATGAGCAGTTCTTC
size: NA
D: TRBD2
J: TRBJ2-1
V: TRBV2

CDR3: CASQNLRDGYTF
DNA: TGTGCCAGTCAAAATCTCCGTGATGGCTACACCTTC
size: NA
D: NA
J: TRBJ1-2
V: TRBV19

CDR3: CASSSDREQYF
DNA: TGTGCCAGCAGCTCCGACAGAGAGCAGTACTTC
size: many
D: NA
J: TRBJ2-7
V: TRBV7-8

CDR3: CASSDPGPQFF
DNA: TGTGCCAGCAGTGACCCCGGGCCACAGTTCTTC
size: NA
D: NA
J: TRBJ2-1
V: TRBV25-1

CDR3: CASSYLGGIANYGYTF
DNA: TGTGCCAGCAGTTACTTGGGGGGTATAGCTAACTATGGCTACACCTTC
size: few
D: NA
J: TRBJ1-2
V: TRBV6-5

CDR3: CASTPYPSGNTIYF
DNA: TGTGCCAGCACCCCTTACCCCTCTGGAAACACCATATATTTT
size: NA
D: NA
J: TRBJ1-3
V: TRBV6-1

CDR3: CASSLSYQETQYF
DNA: TGTGCCAGCAGTTTATCGTACCAAGAGACCCAGTACTTC
size: NA
D: NA
J: TRBJ2-5
V: TRBV27

CDR3: CASSQLIGTGSTDTQYF
DNA: TGCGCCAGCAGCCAACTTATCGGGACAGGGTCCACAGATACGCAGTATTTT
size: few
D: TRBD1
J: TRBJ2-3
V: TRBV4-3

CDR3: CASSYLQGYGANTEAFF
DNA: TGTGCCAGCAGTTACCTCCAGGGGTACGGGGCGAACACTGAAGCTTTCTTT
size: many
D: NA
J: TRBJ1-1
V: TRBV6-2/TRBV6-3

CDR3: CASSELELAAQHF
DNA: TGTGCCAGCAGTGAATTGGAACTCGCGGCCCAGCATTTT
size: NA
D: NA
J: TRBJ1-5
V: TRBV6-1

CDR3: CASSYGSPGEQFF
DNA: TGTGCCAGCAGTTACGGCAGCCCAGGGGAGCAGTTCTTC
size: few
D: NA
J: TRBJ2-1
V: TRBV6-5